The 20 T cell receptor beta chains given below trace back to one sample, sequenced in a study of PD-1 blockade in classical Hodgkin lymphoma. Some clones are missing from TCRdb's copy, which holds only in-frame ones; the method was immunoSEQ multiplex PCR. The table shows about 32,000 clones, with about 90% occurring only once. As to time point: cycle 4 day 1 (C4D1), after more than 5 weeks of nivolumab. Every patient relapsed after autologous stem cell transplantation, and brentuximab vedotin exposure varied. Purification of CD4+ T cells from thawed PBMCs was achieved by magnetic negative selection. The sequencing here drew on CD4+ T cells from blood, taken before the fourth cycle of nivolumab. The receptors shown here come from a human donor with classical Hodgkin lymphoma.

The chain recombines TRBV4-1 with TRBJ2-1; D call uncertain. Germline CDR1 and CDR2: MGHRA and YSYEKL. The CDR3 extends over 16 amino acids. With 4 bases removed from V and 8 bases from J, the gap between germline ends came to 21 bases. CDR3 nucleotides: TGCGCCAGCAGCCGAGTAAATTCGGCCGTCCGCGATGAGCAGTTCTTC. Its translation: CASSRVNSAVRDEQFF.

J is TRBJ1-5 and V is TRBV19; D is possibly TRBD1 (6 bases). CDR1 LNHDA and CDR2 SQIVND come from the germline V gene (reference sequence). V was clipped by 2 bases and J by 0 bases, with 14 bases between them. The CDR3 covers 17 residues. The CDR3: CASSIYWTDDSNQPQHF. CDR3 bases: TGTGCCAGTAGTATATATTGGACAGACGATAGCAATCAGCCCCAGCATTTT.

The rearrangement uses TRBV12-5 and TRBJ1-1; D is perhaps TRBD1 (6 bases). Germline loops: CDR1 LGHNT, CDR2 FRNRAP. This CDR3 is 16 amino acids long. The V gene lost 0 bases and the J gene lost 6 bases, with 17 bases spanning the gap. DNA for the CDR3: TGTGCTAGTGGTTTGGTACGGTTAGGGGGTCGGGCTGAAGCTTTCTTT. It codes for CASGLVRLGGRAEAFF.

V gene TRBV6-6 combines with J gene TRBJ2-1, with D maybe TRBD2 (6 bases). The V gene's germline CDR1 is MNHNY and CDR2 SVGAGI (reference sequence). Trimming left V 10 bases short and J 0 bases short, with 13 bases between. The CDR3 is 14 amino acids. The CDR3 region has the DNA TGTGCCACCTCTTTAGCGGCCTCCTACAATGAGCAGTTCTTC. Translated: CATSLAASYNEQFF.

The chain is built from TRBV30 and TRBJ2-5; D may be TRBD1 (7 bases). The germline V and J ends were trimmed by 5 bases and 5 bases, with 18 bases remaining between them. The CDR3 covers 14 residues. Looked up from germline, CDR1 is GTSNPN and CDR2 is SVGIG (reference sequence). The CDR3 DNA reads TGTGCCTGGGGGCGGGACAGTGGGTTTGAGACCCAGTACTTC. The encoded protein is CAWGRDSGFETQYF.

This chain's CDR3 is CATTTGTGGSANEKLFF. In DNA form, the CDR3 reads TGTGCCACTACGACCGGGACAGGGGGCTCAGCTAATGAAAAACTGTTTTTT. The gene calls are TRBV19 and TRBJ1-4; the match to TRBD1 covers 12 bases. V lost 10 bases, J lost 3 bases, and 12 bases stayed unmatched. The CDR3 length is 17 residues. Per germline, CDR1 LNHDA and CDR2 SQIVND (reference sequence).

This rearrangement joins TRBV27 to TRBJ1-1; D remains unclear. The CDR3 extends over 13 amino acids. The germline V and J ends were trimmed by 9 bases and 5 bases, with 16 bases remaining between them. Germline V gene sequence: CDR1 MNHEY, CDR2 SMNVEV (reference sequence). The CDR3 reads CASSRTTQTEAFF. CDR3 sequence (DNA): TGTGCCAGTAGTAGGACCACCCAGACTGAAGCTTTCTTT.

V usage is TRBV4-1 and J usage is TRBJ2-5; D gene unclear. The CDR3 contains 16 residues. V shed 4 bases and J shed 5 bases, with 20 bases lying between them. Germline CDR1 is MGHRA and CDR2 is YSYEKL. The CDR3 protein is CASSPSLTRRVETQYF. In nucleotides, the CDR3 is TGCGCCAGCAGCCCCTCACTCACCCGTCGAGTGGAGACCCAGTACTTC.

The CDR3 nucleotides read TGTGCCAGTAGTACACTTAGCGGGAGAGTTATGAATGAGCAGTTCTTC. This codes for CASSTLSGRVMNEQFF. The chain recombines TRBV19 with TRBJ2-1, with TRBD2 matching 9 bases. The CDR3 has 16 residues. Germline CDR1 and CDR2: LNHDA and SQIVND (reference sequence). The V and J ends lost 4 bases and 7 bases, in that order; junction bases with no gene match: 11.

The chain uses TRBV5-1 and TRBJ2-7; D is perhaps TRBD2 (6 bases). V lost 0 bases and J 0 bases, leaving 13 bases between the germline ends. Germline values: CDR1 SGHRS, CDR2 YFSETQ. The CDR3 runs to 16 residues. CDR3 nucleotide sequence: TGCGCCAGCAGCTTGGATGGGGGAGGCGGCTCCTACGAGCAGTACTTC. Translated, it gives CASSLDGGGGSYEQYF.

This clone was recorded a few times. The chain's CDR3 is CASSSGETARGYGYTF. The CDR3 coding sequence is TGTGCCAGCAGCTCCGGGGAGACAGCACGCGGCTATGGCTACACCTTC. This chain uses TRBV11-2 with TRBJ1-2; TRBD1 is a possible D gene (5 bases). Trimming took 4 bases from V and 4 from J, leaving 19 bases between them. CDR3 length: 16 amino acids. Looked up from germline, CDR1 is SGHAT and CDR2 is FQNNGV.

CDR3 coding DNA: TGCGCCAGCAGCTTGGGAGGGCGGTTCCCCAGCACAGATACGCAGTATTTT. This encodes CASSLGGRFPSTDTQYF. This rearrangement joins TRBV5-1 to TRBJ2-3; D perhaps matches TRBD2 (5 bases). CDR3 size: 17 residues. CDR1 and CDR2 from the germline V gene are SGHRS and YFSETQ. V was clipped by 0 bases and J by 0 bases, with 14 bases between them.

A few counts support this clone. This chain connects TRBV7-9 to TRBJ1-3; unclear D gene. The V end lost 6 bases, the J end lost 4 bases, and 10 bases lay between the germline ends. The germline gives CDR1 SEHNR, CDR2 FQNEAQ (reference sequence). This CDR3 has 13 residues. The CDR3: CASSKDGGNTIYF. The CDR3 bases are TGTGCCAGCAGTAAAGACGGGGGAAACACCATATATTTT.

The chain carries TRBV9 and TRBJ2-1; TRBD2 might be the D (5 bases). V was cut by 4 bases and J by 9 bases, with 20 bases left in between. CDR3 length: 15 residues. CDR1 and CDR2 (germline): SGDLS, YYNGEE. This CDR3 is CASSSRREAGGEQFF. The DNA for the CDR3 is TGTGCCAGCAGCTCCCGACGGGAAGCAGGAGGTGAGCAGTTCTTC.

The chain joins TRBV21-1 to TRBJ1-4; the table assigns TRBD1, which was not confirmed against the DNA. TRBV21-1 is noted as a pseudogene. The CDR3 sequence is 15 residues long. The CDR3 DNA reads TGTGCCAGCAGCTGCGACAGGCTACGGTATGAAAAACTGTTTTTT. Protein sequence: CASSCDRLRYEKLFF.

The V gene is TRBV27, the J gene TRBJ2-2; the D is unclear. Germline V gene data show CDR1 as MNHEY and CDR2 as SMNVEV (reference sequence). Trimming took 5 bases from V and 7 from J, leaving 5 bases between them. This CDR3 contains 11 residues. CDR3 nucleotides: TGTGCCAGCAGTCGGTACGGGGAGCTGTTTTTT. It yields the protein CASSRYGELFF.

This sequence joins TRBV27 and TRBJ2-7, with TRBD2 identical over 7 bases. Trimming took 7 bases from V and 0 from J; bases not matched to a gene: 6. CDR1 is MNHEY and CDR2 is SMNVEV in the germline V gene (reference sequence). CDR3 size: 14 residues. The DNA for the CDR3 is TGTGCCAGCACAGCGGGGAGGAGCTCCTACGAGCAGTACTTC. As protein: CASTAGRSSYEQYF.

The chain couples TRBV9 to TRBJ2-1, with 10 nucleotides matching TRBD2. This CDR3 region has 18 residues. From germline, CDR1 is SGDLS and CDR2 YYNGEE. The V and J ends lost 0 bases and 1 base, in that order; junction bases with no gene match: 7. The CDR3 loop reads CASSVGSSGSGSYNEQFF. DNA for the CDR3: TGTGCCAGCAGCGTAGGCTCTAGCGGGAGTGGTTCCTACAATGAGCAGTTCTTC.

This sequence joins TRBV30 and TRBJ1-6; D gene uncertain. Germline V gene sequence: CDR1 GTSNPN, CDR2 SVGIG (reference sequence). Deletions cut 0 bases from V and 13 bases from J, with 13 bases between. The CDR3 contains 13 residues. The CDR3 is CAWSVSLQIPLHF. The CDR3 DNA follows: TGTGCCTGGAGTGTCAGTCTACAGATTCCCCTCCACTTT.

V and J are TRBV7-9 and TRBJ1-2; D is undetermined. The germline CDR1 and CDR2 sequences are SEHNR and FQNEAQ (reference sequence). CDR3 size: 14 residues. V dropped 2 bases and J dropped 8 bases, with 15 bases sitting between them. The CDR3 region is CASSLTREQSGYTF. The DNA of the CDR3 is TGTGCCAGCAGCTTAACAAGGGAACAGTCCGGCTACACCTTC. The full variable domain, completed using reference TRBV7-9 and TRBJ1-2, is DTGVSQNPRHKITKRGQNVTFRCDPISEHNRLYWYRQTLGQGPEFLTYFQNEAQLEKSRLLSDRFSAERPKGSFSTLEIQRTEQGDSAMYLCASSLTREQSGYTFGSGTRLTVV.